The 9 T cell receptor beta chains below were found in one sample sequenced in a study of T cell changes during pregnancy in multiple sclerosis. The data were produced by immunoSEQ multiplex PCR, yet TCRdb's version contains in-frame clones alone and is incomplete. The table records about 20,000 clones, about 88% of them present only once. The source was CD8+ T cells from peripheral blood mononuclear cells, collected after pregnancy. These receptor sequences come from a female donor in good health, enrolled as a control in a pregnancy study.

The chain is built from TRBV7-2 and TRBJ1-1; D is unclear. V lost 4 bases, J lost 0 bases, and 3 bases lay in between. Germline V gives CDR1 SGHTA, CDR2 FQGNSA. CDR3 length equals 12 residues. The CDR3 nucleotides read TGTGCCAGCAGCTCCATGAACACTGAAGCTTTCTTT. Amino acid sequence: CASSSMNTEAFF. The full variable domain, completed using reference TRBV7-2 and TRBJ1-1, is GAGVSQSPSNKVTEKGKDVELRCDPISGHTALYWYRQSLGQGLEFLIYFQGNSAPDKSGLPSDRFSAERTGGSVSTLTIQRTQQEDSAVYLCASSSMNTEAFFGQGTRLTVV.

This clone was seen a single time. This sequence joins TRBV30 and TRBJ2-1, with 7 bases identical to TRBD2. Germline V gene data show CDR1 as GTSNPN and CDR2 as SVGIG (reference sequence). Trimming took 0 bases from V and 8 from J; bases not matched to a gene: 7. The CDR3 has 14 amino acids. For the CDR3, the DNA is TGTGCCTGGAGTGTAAGCGGGGTATACGATGAGCAGTTCTTC. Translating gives CAWSVSGVYDEQFF.

The CDR3 coding sequence is TGTGCCAGTAGTATTGAGTATGCCGCGAACACTGAAGCTTTCTTT. It encodes CASSIEYAANTEAFF. The V gene is TRBV19, the J gene TRBJ1-1; D remains unclear. The CDR3 totals 15 residues. V gave up 3 bases and J gave up 1 base, with 12 bases separating them. CDR1 and CDR2 (germline): LNHDA, SQIVND (reference sequence).

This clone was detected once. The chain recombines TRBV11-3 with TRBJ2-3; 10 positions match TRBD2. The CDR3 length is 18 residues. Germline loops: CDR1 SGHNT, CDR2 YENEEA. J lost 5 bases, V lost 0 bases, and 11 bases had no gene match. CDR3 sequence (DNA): TGTGCCAGCAGCTTAGATGGAGGGACTAGCGTGGAGGGAGATACGCAGTATTTT. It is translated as CASSLDGGTSVEGDTQYF.

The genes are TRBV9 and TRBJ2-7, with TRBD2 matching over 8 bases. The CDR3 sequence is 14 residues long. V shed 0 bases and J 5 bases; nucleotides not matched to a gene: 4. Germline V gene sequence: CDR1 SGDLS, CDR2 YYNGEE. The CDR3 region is CASSVAGGPHEQYF. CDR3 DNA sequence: TGTGCCAGCAGCGTAGCGGGGGGGCCCCACGAGCAGTACTTC.

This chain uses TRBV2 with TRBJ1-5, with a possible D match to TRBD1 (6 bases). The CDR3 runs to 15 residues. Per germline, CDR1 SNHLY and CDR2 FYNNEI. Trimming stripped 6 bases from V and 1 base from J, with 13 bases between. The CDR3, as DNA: TGTGCCAGCAGGCGAAACACAGGGAGCAATCAGCCCCAGCATTTT. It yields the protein CASRRNTGSNQPQHF.

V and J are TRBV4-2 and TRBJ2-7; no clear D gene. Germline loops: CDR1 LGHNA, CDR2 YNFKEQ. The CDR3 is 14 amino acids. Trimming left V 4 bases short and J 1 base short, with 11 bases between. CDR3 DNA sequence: TGTGCCAGCAGCCGACTGACTCTGTCCTACGAGCAGTACTTC. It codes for CASSRLTLSYEQYF.

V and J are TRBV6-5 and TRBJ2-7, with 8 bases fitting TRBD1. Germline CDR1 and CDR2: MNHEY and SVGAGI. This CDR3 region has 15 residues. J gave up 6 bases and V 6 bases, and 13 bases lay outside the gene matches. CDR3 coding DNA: TGTGCCAGCAGGGCAGAGGGACAGGTACTAATCGAGCAGTACTTC. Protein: CASRAEGQVLIEQYF.

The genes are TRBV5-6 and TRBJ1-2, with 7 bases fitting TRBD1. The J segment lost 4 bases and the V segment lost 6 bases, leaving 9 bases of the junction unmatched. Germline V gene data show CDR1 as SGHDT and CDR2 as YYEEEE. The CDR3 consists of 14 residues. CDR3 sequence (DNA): TGTGCCAGCACCGACGGGGACAGCCCCTATGGCTACACCTTC. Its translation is CASTDGDSPYGYTF.